The following is a TCR beta chain sequence with its context. Its antigen is not identified. The sample originates from a study of spatial heterogeneity in lung cancer. Study findings and constraints: Circulating ubiquitous expanded tumor TCRs were observed more frequently at resection than at follow-up.

As for time point: sample taken at primary tumor resection. CDR3 length equals 13 residues. Trimming pared 6 bases from V and 9 bases from J, leaving 15 bases between. CDR1 DFQATT and CDR2 SNEGSKA come from the germline V gene (reference sequence). TCRdb reprocessed the 5' RACE reads with MiXCR, giving one entry per CDR3 protein. The sample contains 60,000 to 90,000 distinct CDR3 sequences, roughly 8% of which appear only once. The clonotype was recovered from a male donor with early-stage non-small cell lung cancer. The sample was PBMCs, taken at surgery. The chain has TRBV20-1 and TRBJ1-6, with D perhaps matching TRBD1 (6 bases). CDR3 bases: TGCAGTGCCCTCCGGGGGCGCGGTTCACCCCTCCACTTT. Its translation: CSALRGRGSPLHF.